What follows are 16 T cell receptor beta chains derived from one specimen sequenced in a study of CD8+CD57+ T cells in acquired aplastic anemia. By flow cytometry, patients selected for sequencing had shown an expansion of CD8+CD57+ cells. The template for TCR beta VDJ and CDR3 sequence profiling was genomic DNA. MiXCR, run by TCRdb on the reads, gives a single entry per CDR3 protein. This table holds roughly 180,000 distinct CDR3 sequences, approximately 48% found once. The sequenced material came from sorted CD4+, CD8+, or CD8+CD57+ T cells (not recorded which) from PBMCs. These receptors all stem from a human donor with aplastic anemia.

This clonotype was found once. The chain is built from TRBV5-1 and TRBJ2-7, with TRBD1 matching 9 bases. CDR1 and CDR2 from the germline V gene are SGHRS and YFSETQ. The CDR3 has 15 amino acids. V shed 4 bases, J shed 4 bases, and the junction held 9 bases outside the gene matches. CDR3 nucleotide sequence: TGCGCCAGCAGCGGGGGGACAGGGTTGGGGTACGAGCAGTACTTC. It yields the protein CASSGGTGLGYEQYF.

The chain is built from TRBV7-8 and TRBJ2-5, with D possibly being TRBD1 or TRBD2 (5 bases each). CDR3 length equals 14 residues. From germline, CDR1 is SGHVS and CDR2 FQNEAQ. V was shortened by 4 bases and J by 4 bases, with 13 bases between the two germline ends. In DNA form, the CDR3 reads TGTGCCAGCAGCTCCAGGGTGAGGGGAGAGACCCAGTACTTC. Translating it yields CASSSRVRGETQYF.

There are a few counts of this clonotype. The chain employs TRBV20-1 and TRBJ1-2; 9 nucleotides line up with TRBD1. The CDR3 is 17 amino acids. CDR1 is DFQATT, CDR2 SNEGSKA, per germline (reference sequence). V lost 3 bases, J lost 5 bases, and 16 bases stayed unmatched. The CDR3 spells CSASRTRGQGAGYGYTF. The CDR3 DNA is TGCAGTGCTAGCCGTACCAGGGGACAGGGCGCGGGTTATGGCTACACCTTC.

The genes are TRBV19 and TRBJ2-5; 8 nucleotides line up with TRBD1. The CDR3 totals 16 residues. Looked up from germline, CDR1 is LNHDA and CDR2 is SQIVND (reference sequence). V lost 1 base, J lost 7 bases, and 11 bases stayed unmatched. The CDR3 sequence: CASSIAQDRAKGTQYF. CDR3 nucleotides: TGTGCCAGTAGTATAGCCCAGGACAGGGCGAAAGGGACCCAGTACTTC.

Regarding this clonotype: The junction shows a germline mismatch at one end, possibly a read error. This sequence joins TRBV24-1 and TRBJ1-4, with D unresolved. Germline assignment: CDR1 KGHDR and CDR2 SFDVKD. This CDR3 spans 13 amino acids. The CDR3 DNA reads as TGTGCCACCAACGACGGATATAATGAAAAACTGGTTTTT. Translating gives CATNDGYNEKLVF.

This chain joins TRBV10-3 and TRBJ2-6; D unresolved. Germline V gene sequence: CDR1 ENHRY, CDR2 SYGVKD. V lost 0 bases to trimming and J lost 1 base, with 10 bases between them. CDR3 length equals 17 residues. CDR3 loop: CAISESMRLSGANVLTF. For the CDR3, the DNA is TGTGCCATCAGTGAGTCGATGAGGCTATCTGGGGCCAACGTCCTGACTTTC.

Here the CDR3 DNA reads TGTGCCAGTAGTATTTCGGCAAGAACAAGCGGGGAGCTGTTTTTT. This translates into CASSISARTSGELFF. The J gene is TRBJ2-2, the V gene TRBV19; D unresolved. Germline values: CDR1 LNHDA, CDR2 SQIVND (reference sequence). Trimming shortened V by 3 bases and J by 7 bases, and 15 bases separated the two germline ends. This CDR3 has 15 residues.

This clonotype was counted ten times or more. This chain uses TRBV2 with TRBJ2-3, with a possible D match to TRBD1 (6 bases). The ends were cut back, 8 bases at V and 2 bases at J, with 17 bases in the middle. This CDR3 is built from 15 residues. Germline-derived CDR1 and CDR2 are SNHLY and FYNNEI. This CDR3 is CASVEGVVITDTQYF. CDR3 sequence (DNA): TGTGCCAGCGTAGAGGGGGTCGTCATCACAGATACGCAGTATTTT.

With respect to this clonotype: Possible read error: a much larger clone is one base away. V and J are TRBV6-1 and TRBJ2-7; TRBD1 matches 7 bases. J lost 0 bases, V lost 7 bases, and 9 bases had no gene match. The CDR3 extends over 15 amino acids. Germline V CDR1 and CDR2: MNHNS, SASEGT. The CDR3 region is CASNRGTADSYEQYF. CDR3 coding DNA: TGTGCCAGCAACAGAGGGACAGCCGACTCCTACGAGCAGTACTTC.

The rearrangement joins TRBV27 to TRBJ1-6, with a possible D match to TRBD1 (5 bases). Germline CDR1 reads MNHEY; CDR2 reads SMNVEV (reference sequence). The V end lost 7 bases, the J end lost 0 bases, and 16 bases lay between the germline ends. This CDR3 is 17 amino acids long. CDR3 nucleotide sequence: TGTGCCAGCAAACCGAGTGAGGGGAGCTCCTATAATTCACCCCTCCACTTT. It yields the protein CASKPSEGSSYNSPLHF.

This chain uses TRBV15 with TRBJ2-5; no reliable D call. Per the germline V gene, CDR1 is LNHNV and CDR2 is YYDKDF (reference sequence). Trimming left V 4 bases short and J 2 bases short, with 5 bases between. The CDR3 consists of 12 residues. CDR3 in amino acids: CATSKGQETQYF. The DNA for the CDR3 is TGTGCCACCAGCAAGGGACAAGAGACCCAGTACTTC.

CDR3 protein: CSARPGQGVNSPLHF. The CDR3 bases are TGCAGTGCTAGGCCGGGACAGGGGGTAAATTCACCCCTCCACTTT. This chain joins TRBV20-1 and TRBJ1-6; 11 bases are a match to TRBD1. CDR3 size: 15 residues. V lost 3 bases and J lost 7; bases outside the gene matches: 5. Germline V gives CDR1 DFQATT, CDR2 SNEGSKA (reference sequence).

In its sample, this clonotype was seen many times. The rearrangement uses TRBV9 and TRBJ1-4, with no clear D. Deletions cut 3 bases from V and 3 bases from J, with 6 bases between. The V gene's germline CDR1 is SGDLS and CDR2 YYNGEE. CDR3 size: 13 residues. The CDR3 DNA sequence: TGTGCCAGCAGCGCCGGACCTAATGAAAAACTGTTTTTT. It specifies CASSAGPNEKLFF.

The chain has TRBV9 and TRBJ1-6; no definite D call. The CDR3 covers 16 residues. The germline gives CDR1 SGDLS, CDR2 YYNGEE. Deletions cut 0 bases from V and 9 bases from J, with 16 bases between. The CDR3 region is CASSVGPAQAASPLHF. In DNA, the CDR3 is TGTGCCAGCAGCGTAGGGCCGGCGCAAGCTGCTTCACCCCTCCACTTT. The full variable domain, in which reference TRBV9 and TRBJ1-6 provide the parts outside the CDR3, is DSGVTQTPKHLITATGQRVTLRCSPRSGDLSVYWYQQSLDQGLQFLIQYYNGEERAKGNILERFSAQQFPDLHSELNLSSLELGDSALYFCASSVGPAQAASPLHFGNGTRLTVT.

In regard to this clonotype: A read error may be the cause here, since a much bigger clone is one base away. The CDR3: CASSTVHGGYSYSSNQPQHF. The CDR3 nucleotides are TGTGCCAGTAGTACGGTTCACGGGGGTTACAGCTATAGTAGCAATCAGCCCCAGCATTTT. This sequence joins TRBV19 and TRBJ1-5; possibly TRBD1 for D (5 bases). V gave up 4 bases and J gave up 0 bases, with 25 bases separating them. The CDR3 runs to 20 residues. Germline V gene lookup returns CDR1 LNHDA and CDR2 SQIVND (reference sequence).

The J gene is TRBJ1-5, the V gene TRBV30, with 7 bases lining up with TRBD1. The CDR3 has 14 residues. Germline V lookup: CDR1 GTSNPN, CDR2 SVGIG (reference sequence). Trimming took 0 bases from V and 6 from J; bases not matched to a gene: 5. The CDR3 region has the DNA TGTGCCTGGAGTGTGGGGTCAGGGGGTCAGCCCCAGCATTTT. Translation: CAWSVGSGGQPQHF. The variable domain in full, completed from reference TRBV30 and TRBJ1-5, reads SQTIHQWPATLVQPVGSPLSLECTVEGTSNPNLYWYRQAAGRGLQLLFYSVGIGQISSEVPQNLSASRPQDRQFILSSKKLLLSDSGFYLCAWSVGSGGQPQHFGDGTRLSIL.